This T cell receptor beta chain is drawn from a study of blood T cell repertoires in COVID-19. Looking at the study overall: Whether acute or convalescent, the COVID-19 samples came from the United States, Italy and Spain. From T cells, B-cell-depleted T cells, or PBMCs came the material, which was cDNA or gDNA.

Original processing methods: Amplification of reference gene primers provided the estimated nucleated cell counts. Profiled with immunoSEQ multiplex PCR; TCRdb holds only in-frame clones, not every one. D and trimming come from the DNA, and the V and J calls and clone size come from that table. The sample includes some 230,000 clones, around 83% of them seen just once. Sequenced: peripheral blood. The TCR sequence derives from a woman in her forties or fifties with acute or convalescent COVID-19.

As DNA, the CDR3 is TGCGCCAGCAGCCAAGAAAATCCAATACCGACAGGGGGCCATGGCTACACCTTC. Translation gives CASSQENPIPTGGHGYTF. This chain links TRBV4-1 with TRBJ1-2, with TRBD1 matching 10 bases. J was trimmed by 6 bases and V by 0 bases; bases with no gene match: 13. Germline CDR1 MGHRA, CDR2 YSYEKL. This CDR3 has 18 amino acids.